What follows are 5 T cell receptor beta chains derived from one specimen sequenced in a study of T-cell reconstitution after alpha-beta-depleted transplantation in children (dated by TCRdb to 2016 to 2017). Libraries were constructed by PCR. TCRdb names Illumina HiSeq 2500 as the instrument used. TCR libraries were prepared with molecular barcoding, using unique molecular identifiers to normalize TCRbeta repertoire quantification. Using fastp trimming at Q25 and MiXCR clonotype assembly, TCRdb reanalyzed the public sequencing data and kept in-frame beta chains. Each entry merges the rows of one CDR3 protein and shows their most common DNA and genes. The sample table holds some 310,000 distinct CDR3 sequences, of which more than 20% were seen once. The ten most abundant clones make up approximately 10% of the sample. The sample's treatment or condition label, in plain terms: allogeneic hematopoietic cell transplantation with graft depleted of TCRalphabeta T cells and CD19 B cells.

This specimen consisted of PBMCs, mostly from graft donor cells, obtained 180 days after TCRalphabeta/CD19-depleted stem cell transplant. All receptors come from a male patient younger than 18 who had a stem cell transplant for acute lymphoblastic leukemia, so the T cells may come from the graft donor.

Only a few counts were recorded for this clonotype. V usage is TRBV5-1 and J usage is TRBJ2-2; 9 bases are a match to TRBD2. This CDR3 region has 15 residues. Germline V CDR1 and CDR2: SGHRS, YFSETQ. V shed 2 bases and J 6 bases; nucleotides not matched to a gene: 5. CDR3 region: CASSFGTSQAGELFF. The CDR3 nucleotides read TGCGCCAGCAGCTTTGGGACTAGCCAGGCCGGGGAGCTGTTTTTT.

Notes on this clonotype: Sequence at one end of the junction differs from germline and may be a read error. The rearrangement joins TRBV7-9 to TRBJ1-6; 7 bases are shared with TRBD1. The CDR3 is 14 residues long. Germline V gene lookup returns CDR1 SEHNR and CDR2 FQNEAQ (reference sequence). The CDR3 here is CASCLTGVNSPLHF. The CDR3 nucleotides read TGTGCCAGCTGCTTAACAGGGGTTAATTCACCCCTCCACTTT.

This clonotype was observed a few times. This chain joins TRBV27 and TRBJ2-3, with D possibly matching TRBD2 (5 bases). CDR1 and CDR2 (germline): MNHEY, SMNVEV (reference sequence). Trimming stripped 4 bases from V and 8 bases from J, with 16 bases between. This CDR3 contains 14 residues. This CDR3 is CASSSIAGIPTQYF. CDR3 nucleotides: TGTGCCAGCAGTTCCATCGCCGGGATCCCTACGCAGTATTTT.

This clonotype has only one observation. Compared with germline, one end of the junction differs, possibly owing to a read error. The rearrangement links TRBV10-3 to TRBJ2-3; D gene ambiguous. The germline V gene encodes CDR1 ENHRY and CDR2 SYGVKD. The length of the CDR3 is 17 residues. In DNA, the CDR3 is TGTGCCATCGGTGACTCGAAGAGGCTAGGCGCCACAGATACGCAGTATTTT. Protein sequence: CAIGDSKRLGATDTQYF.

The chain joins TRBV7-2 to TRBJ2-1; 9 bases fit TRBD2. CDR3 length: 18 amino acids. V dropped 0 bases and J dropped 3; count of bases not matched to a gene: 9. The V gene's germline CDR1 is SGHTA and CDR2 FQGNSA. The DNA of the CDR3 is TGTGCCAGCAGCTTAGCTTTCCGGCGGGAGGGCCTCTACAATGAGCAGTTCTTC. Its protein is CASSLAFRREGLYNEQFF. Using reference TRBV7-2 and TRBJ2-1 for the parts outside the CDR3, the full variable domain is GAGVSQSPSNKVTEKGKDVELRCDPISGHTALYWYRQSLGQGLEFLIYFQGNSAPDKSGLPSDRFSAERTGGSVSTLTIQRTQQEDSAVYLCASSLAFRREGLYNEQFFGPGTRLTVL.